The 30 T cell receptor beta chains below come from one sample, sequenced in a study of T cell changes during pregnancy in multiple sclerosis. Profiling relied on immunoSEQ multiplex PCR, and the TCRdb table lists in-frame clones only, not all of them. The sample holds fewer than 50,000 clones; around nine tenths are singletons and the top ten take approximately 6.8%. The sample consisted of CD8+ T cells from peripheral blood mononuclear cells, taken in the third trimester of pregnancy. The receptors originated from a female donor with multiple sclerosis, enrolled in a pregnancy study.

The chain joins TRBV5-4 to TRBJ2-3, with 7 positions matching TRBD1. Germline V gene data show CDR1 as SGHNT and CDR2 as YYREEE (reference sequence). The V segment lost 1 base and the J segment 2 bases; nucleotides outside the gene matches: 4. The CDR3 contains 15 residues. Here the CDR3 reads CASSLTGDNTDTQYF. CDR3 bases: TGTGCCAGCAGCTTGACAGGGGACAACACAGATACGCAGTATTTT.

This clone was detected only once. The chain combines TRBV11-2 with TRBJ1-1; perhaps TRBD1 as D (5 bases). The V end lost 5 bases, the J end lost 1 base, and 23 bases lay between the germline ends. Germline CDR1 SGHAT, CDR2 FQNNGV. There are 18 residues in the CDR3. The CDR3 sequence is CASSLTVGGVQPNTEAFF. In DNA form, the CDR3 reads TGTGCCAGCAGCCTAACTGTGGGGGGTGTACAGCCGAACACTGAAGCTTTCTTT.

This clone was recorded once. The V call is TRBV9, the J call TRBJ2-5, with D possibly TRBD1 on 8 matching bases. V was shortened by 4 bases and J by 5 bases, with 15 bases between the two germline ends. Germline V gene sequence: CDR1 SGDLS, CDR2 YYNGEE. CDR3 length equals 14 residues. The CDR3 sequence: CASSLQGGEETQYF. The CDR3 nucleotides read TGTGCCAGCAGCTTACAGGGGGGGGAGGAGACCCAGTACTTC.

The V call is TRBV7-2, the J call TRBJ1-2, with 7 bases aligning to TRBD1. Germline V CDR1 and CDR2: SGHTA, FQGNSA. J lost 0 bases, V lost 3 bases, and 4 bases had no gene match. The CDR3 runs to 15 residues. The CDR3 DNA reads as TGTGCCAGCAGCTTGGACAGGTCCCCTAACTATGGCTACACCTTC. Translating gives CASSLDRSPNYGYTF.

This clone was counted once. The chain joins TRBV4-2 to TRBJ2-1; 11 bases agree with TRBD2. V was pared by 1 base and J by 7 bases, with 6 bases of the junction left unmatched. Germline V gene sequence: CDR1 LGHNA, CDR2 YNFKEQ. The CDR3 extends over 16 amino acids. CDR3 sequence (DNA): TGTGCCAGCAGCCAAGGAGTTAGCGGGGGGGTAAATGAGCAGTTCTTC. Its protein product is CASSQGVSGGVNEQFF.

The CDR3, as DNA: TGTGCCAGCAGCCTATGGGGGGGCACTGAAGCTTTCTTT. Residues: CASSLWGGTEAFF. The chain employs TRBV7-3 and TRBJ1-1, with a weak D call TRBD1 (5 bases). Per germline, CDR1 SGHTA and CDR2 FQGTGA. Trimming took off 5 bases at V and 4 bases at J, with 11 bases between the two ends. The CDR3 is made up of 13 amino acids.

CDR3 region: CAWSVLTYNEQFF. The CDR3 nucleotides are TGTGCCTGGAGTGTACTCACCTACAATGAGCAGTTCTTC. The gene calls are TRBV30 and TRBJ2-1; D ambiguous. Germline V gene data show CDR1 as GTSNPN and CDR2 as SVGIG (reference sequence). The germline V and J ends were trimmed by 0 bases and 2 bases, with 5 bases remaining between them. This CDR3 is 13 amino acids long. Full variable domain (rest looked up from reference TRBV30 and TRBJ2-1): SQTIHQWPATLVQPVGSPLSLECTVEGTSNPNLYWYRQAAGRGLQLLFYSVGIGQISSEVPQNLSASRPQDRQFILSSKKLLLSDSGFYLCAWSVLTYNEQFFGPGTRLTVL.

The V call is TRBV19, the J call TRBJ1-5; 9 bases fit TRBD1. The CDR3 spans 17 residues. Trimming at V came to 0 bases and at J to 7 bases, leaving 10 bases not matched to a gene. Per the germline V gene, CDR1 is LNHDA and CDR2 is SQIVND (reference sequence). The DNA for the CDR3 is TGTGCCAGTAGTATAGATCAGGGACAGGGTTTTTGGCAGCCCCAGCATTTT. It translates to CASSIDQGQGFWQPQHF. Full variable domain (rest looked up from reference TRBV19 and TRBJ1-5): DGGITQSPKYLFRKEGQNVTLSCEQNLNHDAMYWYRQDPGQGLRLIYYSQIVNDFQKGDIAEGYSVSREKKESFPLTVTSAQKNPTAFYLCASSIDQGQGFWQPQHFGDGTRLSIL.

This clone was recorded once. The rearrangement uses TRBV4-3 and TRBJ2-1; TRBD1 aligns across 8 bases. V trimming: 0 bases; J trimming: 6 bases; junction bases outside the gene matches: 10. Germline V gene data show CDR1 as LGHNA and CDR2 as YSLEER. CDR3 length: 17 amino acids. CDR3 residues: CASSQDIGQGMINEQFF. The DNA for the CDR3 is TGCGCCAGCAGCCAAGATATCGGACAGGGCATGATCAATGAGCAGTTCTTC.

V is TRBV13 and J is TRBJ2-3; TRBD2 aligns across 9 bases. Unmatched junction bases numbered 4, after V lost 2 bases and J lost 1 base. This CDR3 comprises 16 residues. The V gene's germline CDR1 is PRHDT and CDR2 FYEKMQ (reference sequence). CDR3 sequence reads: CASSLNLAGRTDTQYF. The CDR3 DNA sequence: TGTGCCAGCAGCTTAAACCTAGCGGGGCGCACAGATACGCAGTATTTT.

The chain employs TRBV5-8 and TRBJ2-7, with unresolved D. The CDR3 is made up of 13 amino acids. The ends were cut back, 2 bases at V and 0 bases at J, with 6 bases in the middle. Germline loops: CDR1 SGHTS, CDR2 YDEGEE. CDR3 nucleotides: TGTGCCAGCAGCTTTCCCAACTCCTACGAGCAGTACTTC. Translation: CASSFPNSYEQYF. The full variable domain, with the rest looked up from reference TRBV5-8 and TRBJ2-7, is EAGVTQSPTHLIKTRGQQATLRCSPISGHTSVYWYQQALGLGLQFLLWYDEGEERNRGNFPPRFSGRQFPNYSSELNVNALELEDSALYLCASSFPNSYEQYFGPGTRLTVT.

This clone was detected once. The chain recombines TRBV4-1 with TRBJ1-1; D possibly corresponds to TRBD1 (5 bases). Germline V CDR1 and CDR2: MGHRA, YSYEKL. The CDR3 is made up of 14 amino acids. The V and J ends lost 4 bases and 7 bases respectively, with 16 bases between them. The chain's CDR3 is CASSPQGRWGEAFF. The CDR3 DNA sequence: TGCGCCAGCAGCCCTCAGGGAAGATGGGGTGAAGCTTTCTTT.

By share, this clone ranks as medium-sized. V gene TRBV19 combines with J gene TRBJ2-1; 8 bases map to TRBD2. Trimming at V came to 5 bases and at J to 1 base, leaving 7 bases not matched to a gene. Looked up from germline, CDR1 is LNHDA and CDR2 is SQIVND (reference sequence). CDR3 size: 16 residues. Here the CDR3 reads CASSVSSGGSYNEQFF. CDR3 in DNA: TGTGCCAGTAGTGTCTCAAGCGGGGGATCCTACAATGAGCAGTTCTTC.

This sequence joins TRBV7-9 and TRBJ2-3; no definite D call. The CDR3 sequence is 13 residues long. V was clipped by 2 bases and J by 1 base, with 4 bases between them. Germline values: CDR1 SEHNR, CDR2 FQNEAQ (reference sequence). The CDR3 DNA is TGTGCCAGCAGCTTACCCGGCACAGATACGCAGTATTTT. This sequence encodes CASSLPGTDTQYF.

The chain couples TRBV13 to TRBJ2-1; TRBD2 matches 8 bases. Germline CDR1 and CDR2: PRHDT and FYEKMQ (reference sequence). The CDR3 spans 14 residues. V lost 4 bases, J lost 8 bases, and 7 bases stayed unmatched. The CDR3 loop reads CASSSRPGGDEQFF. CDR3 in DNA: TGTGCCAGCAGCTCAAGGCCGGGGGGGGATGAGCAGTTCTTC.

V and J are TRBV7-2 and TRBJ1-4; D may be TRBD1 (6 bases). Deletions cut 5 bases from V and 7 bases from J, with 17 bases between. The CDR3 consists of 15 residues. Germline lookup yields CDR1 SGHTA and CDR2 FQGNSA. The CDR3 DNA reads TGTGCCAGCAGCCACACAGGGATCAAGGGTGAAAAACTGTTTTTT. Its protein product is CASSHTGIKGEKLFF.

CDR3 DNA: TGTGCCAGCAGCAAGGGAGGACTTCAGCCCCAGCATTTT. Its protein is CASSKGGLQPQHF. This rearrangement joins TRBV21-1 to TRBJ1-5. TRBV21-1 is a pseudogene. The CDR3 runs 13 residues.

The CDR3 region has the DNA TGTGCCAGCACCTCAATCCTACAGGGTCTCGATAATTCACCCCTCCACTTT. Protein sequence: CASTSILQGLDNSPLHF. This chain links TRBV27 with TRBJ1-6, with D possibly TRBD1 on 6 matching bases. The germline V and J ends were trimmed by 7 bases and 5 bases, with 21 bases remaining between them. Germline V gene data show CDR1 as MNHEY and CDR2 as SMNVEV (reference sequence). The CDR3 totals 17 residues.

CDR3 protein: CASTQWGGGAPNEQFF. For the CDR3, the DNA is TGTGCCAGCACCCAATGGGGAGGGGGGGCCCCCAATGAGCAGTTCTTC. This chain connects TRBV13 to TRBJ2-1, with a tentative D call TRBD2 (7 bases). This CDR3 is built from 16 residues. Trimming stripped 7 bases from V and 6 bases from J, with 22 bases between. Germline V gives CDR1 PRHDT, CDR2 FYEKMQ (reference sequence).

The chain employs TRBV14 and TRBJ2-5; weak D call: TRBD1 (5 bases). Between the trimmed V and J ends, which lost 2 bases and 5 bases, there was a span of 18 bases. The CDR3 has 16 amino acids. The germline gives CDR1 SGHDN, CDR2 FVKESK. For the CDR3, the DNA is TGTGCCAGCAGCCAATACAAGGGTTGGGGCTTGGAGACCCAGTACTTC. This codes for CASSQYKGWGLETQYF.

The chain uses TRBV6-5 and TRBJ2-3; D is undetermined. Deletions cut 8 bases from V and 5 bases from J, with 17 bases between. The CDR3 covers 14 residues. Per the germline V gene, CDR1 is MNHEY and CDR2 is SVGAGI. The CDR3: CASAPLGSGDTQYF. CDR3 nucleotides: TGTGCCAGCGCCCCCCTCGGGTCCGGAGATACGCAGTATTTT.

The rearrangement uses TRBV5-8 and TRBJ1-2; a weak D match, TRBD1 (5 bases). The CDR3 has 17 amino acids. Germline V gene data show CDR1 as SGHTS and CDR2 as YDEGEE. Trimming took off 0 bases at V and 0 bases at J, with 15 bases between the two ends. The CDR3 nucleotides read TGTGCCAGCAGCTTGGTGGCCAGGGCTTCCCCTAACTATGGCTACACCTTC. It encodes CASSLVARASPNYGYTF.

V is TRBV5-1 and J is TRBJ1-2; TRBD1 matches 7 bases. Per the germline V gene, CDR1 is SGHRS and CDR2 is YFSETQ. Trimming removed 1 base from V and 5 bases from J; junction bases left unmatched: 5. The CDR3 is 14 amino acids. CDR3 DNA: TGCGCCAGCAGCTTGACAGGGGTCCTGTATGGCTACACCTTC. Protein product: CASSLTGVLYGYTF.

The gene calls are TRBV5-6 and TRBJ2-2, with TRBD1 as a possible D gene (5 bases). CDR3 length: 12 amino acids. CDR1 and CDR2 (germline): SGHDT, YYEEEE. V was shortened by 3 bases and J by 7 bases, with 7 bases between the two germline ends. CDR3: CASSWGDGELFF. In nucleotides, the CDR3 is TGTGCCAGCAGCTGGGGCGACGGGGAGCTGTTTTTT.

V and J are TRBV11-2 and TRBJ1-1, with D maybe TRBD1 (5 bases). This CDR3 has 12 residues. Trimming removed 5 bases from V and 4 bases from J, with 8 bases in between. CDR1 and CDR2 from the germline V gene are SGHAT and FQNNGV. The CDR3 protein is CASSPGGTEAFF. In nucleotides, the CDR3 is TGTGCCAGCAGCCCGGGGGGCACTGAAGCTTTCTTT.

Here the CDR3 reads CASSFSGQPQHF. The CDR3 coding sequence is TGTGCCAGCAGCTTCAGTGGTCAGCCCCAGCATTTT. The rearrangement uses TRBV11-2 and TRBJ1-5; D gene unclear. The CDR3 totals 12 residues. In germline, CDR1 is SGHAT, CDR2 FQNNGV. V lost 3 bases and J 6 bases, leaving 6 bases between the germline ends.

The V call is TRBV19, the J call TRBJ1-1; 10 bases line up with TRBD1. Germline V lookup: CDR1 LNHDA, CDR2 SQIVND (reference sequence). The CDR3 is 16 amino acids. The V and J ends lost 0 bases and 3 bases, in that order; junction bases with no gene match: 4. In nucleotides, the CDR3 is TGTGCCAGTAGTATAGACCCGGACAGGGGGTACACTGAAGCTTTCTTT. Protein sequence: CASSIDPDRGYTEAFF.

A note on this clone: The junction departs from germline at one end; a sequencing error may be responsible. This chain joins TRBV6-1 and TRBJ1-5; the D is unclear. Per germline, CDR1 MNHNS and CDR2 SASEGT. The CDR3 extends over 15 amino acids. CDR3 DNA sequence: TGCGCCAGCAGTGATTGGCTTTATAGCAATCAGCCCCAGCATTTT. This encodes CASSDWLYSNQPQHF.

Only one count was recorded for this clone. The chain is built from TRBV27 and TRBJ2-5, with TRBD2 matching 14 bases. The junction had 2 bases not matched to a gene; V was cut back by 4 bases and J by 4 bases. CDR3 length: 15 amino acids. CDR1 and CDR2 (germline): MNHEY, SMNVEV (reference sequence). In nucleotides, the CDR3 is TGTGCCAGCAGTTACGGACTAGCGGGGGGAGAGACCCAGTACTTC. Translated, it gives CASSYGLAGGETQYF.

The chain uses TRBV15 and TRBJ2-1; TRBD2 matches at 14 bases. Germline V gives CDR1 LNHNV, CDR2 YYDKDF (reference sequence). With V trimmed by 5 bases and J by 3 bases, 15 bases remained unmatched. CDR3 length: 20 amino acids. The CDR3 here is CATSPSTSGGADYYYNEQFF. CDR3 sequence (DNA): TGTGCCACCAGCCCTTCGACTAGCGGGGGGGCCGACTACTACTACAATGAGCAGTTCTTC.